This TCR beta chain was found in a study of blood T cell repertoires in COVID-19. In the authors' workflow: Counts of nucleated cells, estimated from reference gene primer amplification, were obtained. Method: immunoSEQ multiplex PCR; TCRdb's copy keeps in-frame clones and lacks some. V and J calls and clone size are copied from that table; D and trimming were computed from the DNA. The table lists some 170,000 clones, roughly 81% of them singletons. The origin of this receptor is a man aged 35 to 55 with acute or convalescent COVID-19. The sample taken for sequencing was peripheral blood.

The CDR3 DNA follows: TGTGCCAGCAGTTTATCTGTAGGGAGCTCCTATAATTCACCCCTCCACTTT. Protein product: CASSLSVGSSYNSPLHF. The chain employs TRBV27 and TRBJ1-6; D unresolved. This CDR3 is 17 amino acids long. Germline CDR1 and CDR2: MNHEY and SMNVEV (reference sequence). Trimming left V 0 bases short and J 0 bases short, with 9 bases between.